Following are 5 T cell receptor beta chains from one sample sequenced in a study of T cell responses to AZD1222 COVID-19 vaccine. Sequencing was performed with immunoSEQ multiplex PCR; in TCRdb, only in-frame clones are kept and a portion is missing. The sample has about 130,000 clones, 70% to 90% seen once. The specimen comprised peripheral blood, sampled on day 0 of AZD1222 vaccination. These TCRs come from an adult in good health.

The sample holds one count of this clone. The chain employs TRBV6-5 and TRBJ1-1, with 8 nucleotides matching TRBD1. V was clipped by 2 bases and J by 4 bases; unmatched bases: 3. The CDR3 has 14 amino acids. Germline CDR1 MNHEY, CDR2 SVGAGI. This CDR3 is CASSYTGGVTEAFF. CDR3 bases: TGTGCCAGCAGTTACACAGGGGGAGTCACTGAAGCTTTCTTT.

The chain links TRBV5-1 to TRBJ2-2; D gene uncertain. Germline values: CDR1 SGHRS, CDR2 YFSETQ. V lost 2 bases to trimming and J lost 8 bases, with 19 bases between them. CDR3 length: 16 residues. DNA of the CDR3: TGCGCCAGCAGCTTAAAGGACGTTTTAAACTCGGGGGAGCTGTTTTTT. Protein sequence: CASSLKDVLNSGELFF.

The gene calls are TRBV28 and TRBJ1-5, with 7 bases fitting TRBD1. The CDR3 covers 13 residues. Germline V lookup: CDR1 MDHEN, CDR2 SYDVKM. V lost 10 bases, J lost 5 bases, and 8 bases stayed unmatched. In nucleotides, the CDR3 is TGTGCCACCAAGGACAGGACGTATCAGCCCCAGCATTTT. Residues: CATKDRTYQPQHF.

DNA of the CDR3: TGTGCCAGCAGCTCCCCCAATCAGCCCCAGCATTTT. The encoded protein is CASSSPNQPQHF. This sequence joins TRBV6-5 and TRBJ1-5, with D hard to call. Trimming stripped 6 bases from V and 3 bases from J, with 6 bases between. The CDR3 is 12 residues long. The germline V gene has CDR1 MNHEY and CDR2 SVGAGI.

CDR3 nucleotides: TGTGCCAGCAGCCAAGGGGACATCTACTACGAGCAGTACTTC. Residues: CASSQGDIYYEQYF. J is TRBJ2-7 and V is TRBV3-1 (or the pseudogene TRBV3-2); a weak D match, TRBD1 (6 bases). The CDR3 runs to 14 residues. Germline V gene data show CDR1 as LGHDT and CDR2 as YNNKEL (reference sequence). Trimming shortened V by 1 base and J by 3 bases, and 10 bases separated the two germline ends.